This T cell receptor beta chain is drawn from a study of blood T cell repertoires in COVID-19. Study-level information: There were acute and convalescent COVID-19 samples, and they came from the United States, Italy and Spain. Sources were T cells, B-cell-depleted T cells, or PBMCs; the material itself was cDNA or gDNA.

The V gene's germline CDR1 is SGHDT and CDR2 YYEEEE. CDR3 length equals 13 residues. V shed 2 bases and J shed 1 base, with 6 bases lying between them. Methods used by the authors: Amplification of reference gene primers was used by the study to estimate nucleated cell counts. Generated by immunoSEQ multiplex PCR, the TCRdb table keeps only in-frame clones and is missing some. V and J calls and clone size are as listed in that table; D and trimming were resolved from the DNA. The table shows approximately 260,000 clones, with roughly 88% occurring only once. The chain recombines TRBV5-6 with TRBJ1-1; D is unclear. The sequence came from a woman between 65 and 79 years old with acute or convalescent COVID-19. Sequencing input: peripheral blood. As DNA, the CDR3 is TGTGCCAGCAGCTTACTGCGGAACACTGAAGCTTTCTTT. Protein: CASSLLRNTEAFF.